This record covers a single T cell receptor beta chain. What it binds is not known. The data belong to a study of PD-1 blockade in classical Hodgkin lymphoma. General study points: CD8+ TCR diversity did not rise significantly by C4D1, unlike CD4+. Underlying causes for the observed repertoire differences were not defined, possibly disease activity or prior therapy.

Autologous stem cell transplantation was followed by relapse in every patient, and brentuximab vedotin exposure varied. The data were produced by immunoSEQ multiplex PCR, yet TCRdb's version contains in-frame clones alone and is incomplete. This table holds about 11,000 clones, approximately 82% found once. The source is a human donor with classical Hodgkin lymphoma. Sequenced here: peripheral blood mononuclear cells (PBMCs), sampled before the second cycle of nivolumab.

The CDR3 loop reads CASSLTWTAFLSGANVLTF. CDR3 DNA: TGTGCCAGCAGCTTAACCTGGACAGCCTTTCTCTCTGGGGCCAACGTCCTGACTTTC. The chain employs TRBV11-2 and TRBJ2-6, with D possibly TRBD1 on 6 matching bases. The germline CDR1 and CDR2 sequences are SGHAT and FQNNGV. CDR3 length: 19 residues. Deletions cut 2 bases from V and 0 bases from J, with 17 bases between.